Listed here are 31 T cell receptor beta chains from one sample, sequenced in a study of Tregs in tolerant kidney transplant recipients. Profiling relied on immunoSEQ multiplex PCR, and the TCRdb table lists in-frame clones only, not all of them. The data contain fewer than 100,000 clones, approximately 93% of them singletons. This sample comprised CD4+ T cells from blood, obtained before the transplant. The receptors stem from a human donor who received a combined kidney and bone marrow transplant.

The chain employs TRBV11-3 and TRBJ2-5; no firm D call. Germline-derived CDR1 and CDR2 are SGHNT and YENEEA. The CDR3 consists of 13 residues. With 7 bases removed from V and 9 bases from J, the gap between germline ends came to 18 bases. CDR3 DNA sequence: TGTGCCAGCACCCTCGAGTACCGTACGGCCCAGTACTTC. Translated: CASTLEYRTAQYF. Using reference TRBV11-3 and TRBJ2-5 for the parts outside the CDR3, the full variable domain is EAGVVQSPRYKIIEKKQPVAFWCNPISGHNTLYWYLQNLGQGPELLIRYENEEAVDDSQLPKDRFSAERLKGVDSTLKIQPAELGDSAVYLCASTLEYRTAQYFGPGTRLLVL.

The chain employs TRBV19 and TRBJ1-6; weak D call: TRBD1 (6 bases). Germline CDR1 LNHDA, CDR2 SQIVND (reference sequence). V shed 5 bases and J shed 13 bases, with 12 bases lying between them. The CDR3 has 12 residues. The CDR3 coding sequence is TGTGCCAGTAGTTCACAGGGTGGTCCCCTCCACTTT. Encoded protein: CASSSQGGPLHF.

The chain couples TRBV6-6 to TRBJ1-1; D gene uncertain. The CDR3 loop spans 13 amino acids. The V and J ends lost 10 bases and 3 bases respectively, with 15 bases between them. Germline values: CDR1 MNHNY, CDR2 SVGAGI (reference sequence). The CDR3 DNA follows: TGTGCCACTCAGACAAGGCGGGACACTGAAGCTTTCTTT. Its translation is CATQTRRDTEAFF.

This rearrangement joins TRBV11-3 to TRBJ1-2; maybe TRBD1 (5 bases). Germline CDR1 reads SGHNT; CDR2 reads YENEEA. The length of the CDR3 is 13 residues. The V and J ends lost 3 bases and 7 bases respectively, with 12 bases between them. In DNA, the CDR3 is TGTGCCAGCAGCTTGACAGACTCTGGTGGCTACACCTTC. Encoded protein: CASSLTDSGGYTF.

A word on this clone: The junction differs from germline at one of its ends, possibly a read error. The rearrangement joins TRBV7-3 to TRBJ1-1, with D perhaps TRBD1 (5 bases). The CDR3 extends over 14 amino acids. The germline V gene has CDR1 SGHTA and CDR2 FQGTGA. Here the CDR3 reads CASSLTAGLTEAFF. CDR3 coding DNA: TGTGCCAGCAGCCTAACGGCAGGGTTGACTGAAGCTTTCTTT.

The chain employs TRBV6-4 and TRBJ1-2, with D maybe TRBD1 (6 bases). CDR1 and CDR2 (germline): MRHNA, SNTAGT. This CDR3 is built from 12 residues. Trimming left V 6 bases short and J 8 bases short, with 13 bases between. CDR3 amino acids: CASSPGVGGYTF. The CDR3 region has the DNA TGTGCCAGCAGCCCAGGGGTTGGAGGCTACACCTTC.

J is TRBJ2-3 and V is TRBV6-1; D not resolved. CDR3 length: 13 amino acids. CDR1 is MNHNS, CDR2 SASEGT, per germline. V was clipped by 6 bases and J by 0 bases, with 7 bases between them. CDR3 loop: CASRTTSTDTQYF. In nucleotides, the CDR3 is TGTGCCAGCAGGACGACAAGCACAGATACGCAGTATTTT.

Here the CDR3 reads CASSPLGSGSSYNEQFF. The CDR3 coding sequence is TGCGCCAGCAGCCCACTAGGGTCCGGAAGCTCCTACAATGAGCAGTTCTTC. The chain carries TRBV4-1 and TRBJ2-1, with D maybe TRBD2 (5 bases). The length of the CDR3 is 17 residues. V was pared by 4 bases and J by 0 bases, with 16 bases between. Germline CDR1 MGHRA, CDR2 YSYEKL.

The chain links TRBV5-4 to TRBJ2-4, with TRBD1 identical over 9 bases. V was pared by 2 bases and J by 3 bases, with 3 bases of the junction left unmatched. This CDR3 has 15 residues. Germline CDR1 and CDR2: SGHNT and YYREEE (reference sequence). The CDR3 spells CASSFRTGDKNIQYF. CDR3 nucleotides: TGTGCCAGCAGCTTCAGGACAGGGGACAAAAACATTCAGTACTTC.

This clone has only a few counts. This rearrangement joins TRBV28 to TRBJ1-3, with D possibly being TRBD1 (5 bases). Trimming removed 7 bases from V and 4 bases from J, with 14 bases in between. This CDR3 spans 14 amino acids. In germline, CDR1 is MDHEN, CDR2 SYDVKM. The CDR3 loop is CASILTVEGNTIYF. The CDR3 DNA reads TGTGCCAGCATTCTGACAGTCGAGGGAAACACCATATATTTT.

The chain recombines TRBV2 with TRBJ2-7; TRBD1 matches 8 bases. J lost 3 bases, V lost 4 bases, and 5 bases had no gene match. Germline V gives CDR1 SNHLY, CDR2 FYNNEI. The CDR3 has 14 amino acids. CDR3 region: CASSGQGLYYEQYF. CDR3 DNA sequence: TGTGCCAGCAGTGGACAGGGGCTATACTACGAGCAGTACTTC.

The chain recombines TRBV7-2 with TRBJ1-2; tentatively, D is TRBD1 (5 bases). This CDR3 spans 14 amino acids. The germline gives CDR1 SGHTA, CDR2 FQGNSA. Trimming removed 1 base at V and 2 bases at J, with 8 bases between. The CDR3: CASSLESGNYGYTF. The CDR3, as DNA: TGTGCCAGCAGCTTAGAATCAGGGAACTATGGCTACACCTTC.

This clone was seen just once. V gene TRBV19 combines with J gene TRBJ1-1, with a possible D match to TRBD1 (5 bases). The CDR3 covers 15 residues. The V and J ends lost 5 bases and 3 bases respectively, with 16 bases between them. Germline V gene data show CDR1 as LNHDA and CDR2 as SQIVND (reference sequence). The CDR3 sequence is CASSSPAGRDTEAFF. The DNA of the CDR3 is TGTGCCAGTAGTTCCCCGGCAGGGAGGGACACTGAAGCTTTCTTT. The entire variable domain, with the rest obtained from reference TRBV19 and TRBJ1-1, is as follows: DGGITQSPKYLFRKEGQNVTLSCEQNLNHDAMYWYRQDPGQGLRLIYYSQIVNDFQKGDIAEGYSVSREKKESFPLTVTSAQKNPTAFYLCASSSPAGRDTEAFFGQGTRLTVV.

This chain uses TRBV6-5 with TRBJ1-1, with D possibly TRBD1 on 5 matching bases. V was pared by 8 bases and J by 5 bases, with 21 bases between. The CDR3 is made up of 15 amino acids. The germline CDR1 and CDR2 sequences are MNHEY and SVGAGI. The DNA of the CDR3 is TGTGCCAGCGGCGGGGTCAGGGCTGCAGGGACTGAAGCTTTCTTT. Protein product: CASGGVRAAGTEAFF.

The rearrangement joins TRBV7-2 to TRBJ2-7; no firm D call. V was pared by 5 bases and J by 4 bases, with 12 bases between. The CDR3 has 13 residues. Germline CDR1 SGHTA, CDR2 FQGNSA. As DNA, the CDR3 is TGTGCCAGCAGCCCACTCTTAGAATACGAGCAGTACTTC. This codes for CASSPLLEYEQYF.

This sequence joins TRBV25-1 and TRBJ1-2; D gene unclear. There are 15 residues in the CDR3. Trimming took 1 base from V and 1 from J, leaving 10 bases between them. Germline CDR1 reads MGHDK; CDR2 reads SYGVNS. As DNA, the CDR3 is TGTGCCAGCAGTGAATTGGGTCGGAGTAACTATGGCTACACCTTC. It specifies CASSELGRSNYGYTF.

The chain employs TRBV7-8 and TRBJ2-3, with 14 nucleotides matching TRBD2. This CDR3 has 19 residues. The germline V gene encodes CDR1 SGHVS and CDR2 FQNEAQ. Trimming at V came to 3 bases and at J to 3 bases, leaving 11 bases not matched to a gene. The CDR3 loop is CASSFKPRLAGGPTDTQYF. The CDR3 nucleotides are TGTGCCAGCAGCTTTAAACCTCGACTAGCGGGAGGGCCAACAGATACGCAGTATTTT.

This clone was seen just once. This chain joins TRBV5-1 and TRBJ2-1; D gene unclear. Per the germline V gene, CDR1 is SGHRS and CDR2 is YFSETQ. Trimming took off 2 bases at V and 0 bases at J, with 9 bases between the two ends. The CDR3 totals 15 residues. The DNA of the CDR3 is TGCGCCAGCAGCTTCGGATCTAGCTCCTACAATGAGCAGTTCTTC. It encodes CASSFGSSSYNEQFF.

CDR3 loop: CASSLAQGMDQPQHF. CDR3 bases: TGTGCCAGCAGCTTAGCACAGGGTATGGATCAGCCCCAGCATTTT. The rearrangement links TRBV7-2 to TRBJ1-5; D is perhaps TRBD1 (6 bases). CDR3 length: 15 residues. Trimming stripped 0 bases from V and 5 bases from J, with 11 bases between. Germline values: CDR1 SGHTA, CDR2 FQGNSA.

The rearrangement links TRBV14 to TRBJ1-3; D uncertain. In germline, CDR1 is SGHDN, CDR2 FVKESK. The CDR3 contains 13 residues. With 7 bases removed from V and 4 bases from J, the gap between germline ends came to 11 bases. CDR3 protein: CASKSWSGNTIYF. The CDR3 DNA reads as TGTGCCAGCAAAAGCTGGTCAGGAAACACCATATATTTT.

As DNA, the CDR3 is TGTGCCTGGAGCGATAAAGGGGGTTGGGGTCAGCCCCAGCATTTT. It specifies CAWSDKGGWGQPQHF. V gene TRBV30 combines with J gene TRBJ1-5; perhaps TRBD1 as D (6 bases). V gave up 3 bases and J gave up 6 bases, with 18 bases separating them. The germline gives CDR1 GTSNPN, CDR2 SVGIG (reference sequence). CDR3 length: 15 residues.

In DNA form, the CDR3 reads TGTGCCAGCAGCGTAGGCGGAGCCCAAGAGACCCAGTACTTC. This codes for CASSVGGAQETQYF. This chain uses TRBV9 with TRBJ2-5; D uncertain. V shed 0 bases and J shed 1 base, with 7 bases lying between them. Per the germline V gene, CDR1 is SGDLS and CDR2 is YYNGEE. The CDR3 length is 14 residues.

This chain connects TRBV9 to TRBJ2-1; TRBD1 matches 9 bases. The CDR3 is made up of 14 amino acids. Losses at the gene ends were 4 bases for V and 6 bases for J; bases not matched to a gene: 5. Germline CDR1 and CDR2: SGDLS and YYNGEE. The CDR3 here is CASSPKDRGNEQFF. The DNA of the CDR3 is TGTGCCAGCAGCCCAAAGGACAGGGGCAATGAGCAGTTCTTC.

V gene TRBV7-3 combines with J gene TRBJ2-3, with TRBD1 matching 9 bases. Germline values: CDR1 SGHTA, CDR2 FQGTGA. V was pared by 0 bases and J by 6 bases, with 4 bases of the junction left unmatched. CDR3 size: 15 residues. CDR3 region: CASSLTPGQGDTQYF. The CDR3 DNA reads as TGTGCCAGCAGCTTAACTCCAGGACAGGGGGATACGCAGTATTTT.

The CDR3 is CASSRREAAWNYEQYF. In nucleotides, the CDR3 is TGTGCCAGCAGCCGAAGGGAGGCGGCGTGGAACTACGAGCAGTACTTC. The chain recombines TRBV14 with TRBJ2-7; D is possibly TRBD2 (6 bases). Germline CDR1 reads SGHDN; CDR2 reads FVKESK. The length of the CDR3 is 16 residues. V was pared by 4 bases and J by 3 bases, with 19 bases between.

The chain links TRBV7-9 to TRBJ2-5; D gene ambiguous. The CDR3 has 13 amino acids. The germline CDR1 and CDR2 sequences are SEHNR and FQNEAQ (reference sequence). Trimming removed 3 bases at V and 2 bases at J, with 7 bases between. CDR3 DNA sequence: TGTGCCAGCAGCTTCTCAGGACAAGAGACCCAGTACTTC. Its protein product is CASSFSGQETQYF.

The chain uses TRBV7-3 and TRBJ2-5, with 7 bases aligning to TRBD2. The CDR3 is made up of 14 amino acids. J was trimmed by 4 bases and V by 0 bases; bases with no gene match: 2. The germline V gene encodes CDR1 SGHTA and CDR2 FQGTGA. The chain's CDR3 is CASSLTGGRETQYF. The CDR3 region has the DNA TGTGCCAGCAGCTTAACTGGCGGGAGAGAGACCCAGTACTTC. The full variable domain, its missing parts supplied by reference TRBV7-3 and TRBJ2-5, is GAGVSQTPSNKVTEKGKYVELRCDPISGHTALYWYRQSLGQGPEFLIYFQGTGAADDSGLPNDRFFAVRPEGSVSTLKIQRTERGDSAVYLCASSLTGGRETQYFGPGTRLLVL.

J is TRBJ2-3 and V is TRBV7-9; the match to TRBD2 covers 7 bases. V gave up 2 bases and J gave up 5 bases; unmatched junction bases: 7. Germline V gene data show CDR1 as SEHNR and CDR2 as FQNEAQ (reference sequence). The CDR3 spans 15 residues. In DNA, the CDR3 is TGTGCCAGCAGCTTAACGGGCGGGGGAGGAGATACGCAGTATTTT. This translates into CASSLTGGGGDTQYF. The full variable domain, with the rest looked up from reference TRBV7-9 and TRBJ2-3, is DTGVSQNPRHKITKRGQNVTFRCDPISEHNRLYWYRQTLGQGPEFLTYFQNEAQLEKSRLLSDRFSAERPKGSFSTLEIQRTEQGDSAMYLCASSLTGGGGDTQYFGPGTRLTVL.

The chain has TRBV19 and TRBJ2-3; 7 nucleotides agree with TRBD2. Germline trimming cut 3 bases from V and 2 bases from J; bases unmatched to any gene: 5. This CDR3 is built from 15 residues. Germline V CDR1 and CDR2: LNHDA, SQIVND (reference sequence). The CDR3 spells CASSMGGVNTDTQYF. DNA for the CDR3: TGTGCCAGTAGTATGGGGGGGGTAAACACAGATACGCAGTATTTT.

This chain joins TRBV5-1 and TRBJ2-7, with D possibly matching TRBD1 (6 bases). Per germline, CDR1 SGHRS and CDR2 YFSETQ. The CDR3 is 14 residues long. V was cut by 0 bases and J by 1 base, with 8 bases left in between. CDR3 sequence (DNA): TGCGCCAGCAGCTTGGGGACAGATTCCTACGAGCAGTACTTC. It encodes CASSLGTDSYEQYF.

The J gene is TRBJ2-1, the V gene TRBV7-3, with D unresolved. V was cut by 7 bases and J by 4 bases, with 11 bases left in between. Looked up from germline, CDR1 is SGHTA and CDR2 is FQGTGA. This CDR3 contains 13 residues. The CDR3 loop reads CASKDSSYNEQFF. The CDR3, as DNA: TGTGCCAGCAAGGATAGCAGTTACAATGAGCAGTTCTTC.